This TCR beta chain was recorded in a study of T cells in Graves' hyperthyroidism and ophthalmopathy (dated by TCRdb to about 2019). About the full investigation: Peripheral blood was sampled at the time of initial diagnosis, prior to any treatment. To identify TCR V-J signatures that set the groups apart, the researchers used a discovery cohort of 100 patients, made up of 40 to 45 with Graves' ophthalmopathy and 57 with stable Graves' hyperthyroidism. An independent validation cohort of around 20 hyperthyroidism patients and approximately 15 patients who later progressed to ophthalmopathy tested prospective prediction of ophthalmopathy. The 100 discovery patients were divided at random into training and test sets in a 7:3 ratio. Thyroid tissue and blood T-cell repertoires from several Graves' hyperthyroidism patients were also compared in the study. Once sampling was done, hyperthyroidism patients were given methimazole at a starting dose of 30 mg daily, whereas ophthalmopathy patients were given high-dose intravenous methylprednisolone. The paper reports TCR Vbeta CDR3 sequencing of over 130 peripheral blood samples: approximately 43 ophthalmopathy, under 85 hyperthyroidism and around 17 progressor patients.

Moderately to severely active disease, a Clinical Activity Score of at least 3, a NOSPECS grade of at least 4, and a duration under 3 months were present in ophthalmopathy patients. Patients with uncontrolled infections, other autoimmune diseases, pregnancy or lactation were excluded. Clinical symptoms, serum thyroxine and TRAb, thyroid ultrasound, and orbital computed tomography formed the basis for the diagnoses. PBMCs were separated from around 9.1 ml of fresh peripheral blood using Ficoll-Paque density gradient centrifugation. Trizol reagent was used to extract total RNA, and RNA quality was then checked on an Agilent 2100 Bioanalyzer. Results the study describes overall, beyond this receptor: In validation, the model predicted progression to ophthalmopathy with around 71% sensitivity and approximately 74% specificity, a median of about 6 months before onset. No statistical method was used to fix the sample size in advance, and group allocation was not hidden from the investigators. A 13 V-J signature model separated ophthalmopathy from stable hyperthyroidism, with about 88% sensitivity and roughly 81% specificity in cross-validation and 80%/75% in testing. Most expanded thyroid clonotypes (frequency above 0.001) were also detected in blood, suggesting blood repertoires may reflect thyroid immune responses.

This clonotype was detected many times. It has no known antigen specificity. Base qualities are not provided; no much larger clone lies one nucleotide away. CDR1 and CDR2 were assigned from the germline V gene as SGHTA and FQGTGA. Taken from cysteine to phenylalanine, the CDR3 has 13 residues. CDR3 DNA only is kept here, 39 bases in frame from base 1. V loses 0 bases, J loses 7 bases, and the germline ends lie 10 bases apart. Amplification of TCR beta CDR3 regions was carried out from RNA transcripts. A first-round RT-PCR of the TCR CDR3 used the HTBI primer set with the Qiagen OneStep RT-PCR kit. Libraries were constructed in a second round of multiplex PCR, after which size selection and purification were performed. Libraries were sequenced paired-end with 100 bp reads on an Illumina HiSeq2000. Turning to the authors' computational methods: SOAPnuke was used to process the raw data, removing reads that contained adapters or uncalled bases, had a mean Phred below 15, or lacked an exact match to the constant primer or identifier. High-quality paired reads were merged using COPE v1.2.5, and each unique nucleotide sequence was defined as a clonotype. MiTCR v1.1 was used to align clonotypes to the IMGT TRBV, TRBD and TRBJ reference segments. The analysis was restricted to V-J combinations with a frequency above 0.0001, which together covered about 99% of the repertoires. A TCS score was defined as the ratio of F50 (clonal expansion) to E x V (chaos), with BLOSUM62-based TCRdist applied between CDR3 peptides within each V-J. Welch's t-statistics and random forest reduced roughly 540 V-J features to roughly 13, which were used in a naive Bayes classifier (R e1071). Starting from the raw public reads, TCRdb applied fastp trimming at Q25, assembled clones with MiXCR and retained in-frame beta chains. When rows share a CDR3 protein, they turn into one entry using the most common DNA and genes. TCRdb's processing, not the authors' own work, is the source of the V and J calls. For this sample there are 400,000 to 600,000 distinct CDR3 sequences; roughly 15% appear just once. The ten top clones hold 25% to 30% of the sample.

The source material was blood. The clonotype was recovered from a woman between 25 and 40 years old with Graves' ophthalmopathy. The sequence links TRBV7-3 to TRBJ2-7; too little of a D gene remains to name it. The CDR3 region reads CASSLTFTEEQYF. The DNA sequence follows: TGTGCCAGCAGCTTAACGTTTACGGAAGAGCAGTACTTC.